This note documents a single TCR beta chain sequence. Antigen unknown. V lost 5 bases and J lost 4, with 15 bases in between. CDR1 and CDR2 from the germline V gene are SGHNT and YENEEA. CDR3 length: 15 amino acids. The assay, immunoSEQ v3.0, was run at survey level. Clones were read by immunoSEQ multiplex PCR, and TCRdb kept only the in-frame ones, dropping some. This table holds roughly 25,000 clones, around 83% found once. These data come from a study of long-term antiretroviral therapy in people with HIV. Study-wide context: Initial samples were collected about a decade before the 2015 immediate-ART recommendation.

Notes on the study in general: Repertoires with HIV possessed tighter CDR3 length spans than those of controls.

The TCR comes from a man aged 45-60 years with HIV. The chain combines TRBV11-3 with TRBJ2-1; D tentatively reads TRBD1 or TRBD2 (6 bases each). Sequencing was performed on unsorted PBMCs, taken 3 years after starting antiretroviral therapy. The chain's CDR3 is CASSLGGEGYNEQFF. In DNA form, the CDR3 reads TGTGCCAGCAGCCTCGGGGGCGAGGGGTACAATGAGCAGTTCTTC.